The T cell receptor beta chain under discussion was sequenced for a study of blood T cell repertoires in COVID-19. The protocol was immunoSEQ multiplex PCR, while the TCRdb copy is restricted to in-frame clones and leaves out a portion. The table lists fewer than 200,000 clones, 80% to 90% of them singletons. V was pared by 4 bases and J by 0 bases, with 15 bases between. There are 16 residues in the CDR3. From germline, CDR1 is SEHNR and CDR2 FQNEAQ (reference sequence). This clonotype was sampled from a woman in her forties or fifties in a cohort exposed to, infected with or recovered from COVID-19 (not recorded which). The sample comprised PBMCs or T cells enriched from blood (not recorded which). This chain links TRBV7-9 with TRBJ2-5, with D maybe TRBD1 (7 bases). CDR3 in amino acids: CASSYTGEADQETQYF. Written as DNA, the CDR3 is TGTGCCAGCAGCTACACAGGGGAGGCGGACCAAGAGACCCAGTACTTC. The whole variable domain, remainder taken from reference TRBV7-9 and TRBJ2-5, is DTGVSQNPRHKITKRGQNVTFRCDPISEHNRLYWYRQTLGQGPEFLTYFQNEAQLEKSRLLSDRFSAERPKGSFSTLEIQRTEQGDSAMYLCASSYTGEADQETQYFGPGTRLLVL.